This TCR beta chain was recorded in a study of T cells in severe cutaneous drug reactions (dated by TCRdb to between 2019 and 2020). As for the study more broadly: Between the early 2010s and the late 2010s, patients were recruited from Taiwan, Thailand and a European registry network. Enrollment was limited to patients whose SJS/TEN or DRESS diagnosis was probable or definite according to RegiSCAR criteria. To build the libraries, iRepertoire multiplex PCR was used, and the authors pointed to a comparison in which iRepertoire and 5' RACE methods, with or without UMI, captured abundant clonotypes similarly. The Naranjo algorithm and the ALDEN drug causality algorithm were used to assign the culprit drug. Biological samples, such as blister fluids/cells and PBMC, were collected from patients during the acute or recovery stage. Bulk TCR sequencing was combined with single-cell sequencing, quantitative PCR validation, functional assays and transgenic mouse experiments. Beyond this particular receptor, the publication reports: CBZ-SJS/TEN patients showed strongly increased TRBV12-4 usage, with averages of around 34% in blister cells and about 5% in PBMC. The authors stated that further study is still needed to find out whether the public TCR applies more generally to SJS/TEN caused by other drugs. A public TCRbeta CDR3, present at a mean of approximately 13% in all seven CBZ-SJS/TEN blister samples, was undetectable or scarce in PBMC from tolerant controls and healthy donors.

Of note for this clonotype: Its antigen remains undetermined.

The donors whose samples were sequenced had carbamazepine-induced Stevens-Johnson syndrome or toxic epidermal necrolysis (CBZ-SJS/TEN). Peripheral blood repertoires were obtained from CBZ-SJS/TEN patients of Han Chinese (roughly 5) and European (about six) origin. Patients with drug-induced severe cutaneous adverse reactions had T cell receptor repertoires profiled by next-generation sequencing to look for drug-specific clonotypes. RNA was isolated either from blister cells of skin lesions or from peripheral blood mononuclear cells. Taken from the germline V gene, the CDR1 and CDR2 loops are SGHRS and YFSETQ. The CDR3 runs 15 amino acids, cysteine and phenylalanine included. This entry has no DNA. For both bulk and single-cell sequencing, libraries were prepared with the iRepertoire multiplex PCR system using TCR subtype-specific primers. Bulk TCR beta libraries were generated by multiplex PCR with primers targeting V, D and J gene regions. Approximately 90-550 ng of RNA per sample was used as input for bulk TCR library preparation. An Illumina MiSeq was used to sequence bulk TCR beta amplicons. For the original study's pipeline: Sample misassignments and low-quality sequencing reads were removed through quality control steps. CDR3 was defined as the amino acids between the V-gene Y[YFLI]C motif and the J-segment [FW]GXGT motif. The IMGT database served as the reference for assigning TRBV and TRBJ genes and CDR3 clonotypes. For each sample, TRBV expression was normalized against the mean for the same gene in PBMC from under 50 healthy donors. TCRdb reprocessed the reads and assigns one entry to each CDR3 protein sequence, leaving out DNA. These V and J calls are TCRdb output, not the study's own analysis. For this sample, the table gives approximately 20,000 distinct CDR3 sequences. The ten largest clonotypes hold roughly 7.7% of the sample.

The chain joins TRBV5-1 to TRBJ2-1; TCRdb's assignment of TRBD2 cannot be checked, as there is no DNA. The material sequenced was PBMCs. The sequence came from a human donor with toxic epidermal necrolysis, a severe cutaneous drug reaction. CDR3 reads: CASRGRGGSYNEQFF.